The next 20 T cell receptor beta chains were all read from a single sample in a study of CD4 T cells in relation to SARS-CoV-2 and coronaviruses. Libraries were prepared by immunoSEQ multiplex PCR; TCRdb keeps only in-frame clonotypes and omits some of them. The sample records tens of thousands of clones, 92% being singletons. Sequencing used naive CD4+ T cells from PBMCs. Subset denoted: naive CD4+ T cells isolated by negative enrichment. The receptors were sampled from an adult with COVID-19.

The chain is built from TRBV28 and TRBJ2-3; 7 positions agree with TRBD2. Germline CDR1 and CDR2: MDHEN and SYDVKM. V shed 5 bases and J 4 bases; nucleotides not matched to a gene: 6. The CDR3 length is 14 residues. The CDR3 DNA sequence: TGTGCCAGCAGTCGAGCGGGGATGTCAGATACGCAGTATTTT. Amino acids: CASSRAGMSDTQYF.

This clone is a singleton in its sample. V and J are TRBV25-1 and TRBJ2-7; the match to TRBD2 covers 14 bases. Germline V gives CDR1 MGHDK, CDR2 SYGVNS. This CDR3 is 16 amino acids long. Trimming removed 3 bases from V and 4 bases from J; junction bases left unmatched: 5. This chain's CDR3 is CASSDPGTSGSYEQYF. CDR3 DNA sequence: TGTGCCAGCAGTGACCCCGGGACTAGCGGGAGTTACGAGCAGTACTTC.

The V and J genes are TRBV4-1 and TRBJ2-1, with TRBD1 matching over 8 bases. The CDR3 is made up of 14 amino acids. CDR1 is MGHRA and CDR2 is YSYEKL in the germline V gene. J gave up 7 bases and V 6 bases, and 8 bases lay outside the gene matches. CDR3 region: CASRGQVLLNEQFF. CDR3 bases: TGCGCCAGCAGGGGACAGGTTTTATTGAATGAGCAGTTCTTC.

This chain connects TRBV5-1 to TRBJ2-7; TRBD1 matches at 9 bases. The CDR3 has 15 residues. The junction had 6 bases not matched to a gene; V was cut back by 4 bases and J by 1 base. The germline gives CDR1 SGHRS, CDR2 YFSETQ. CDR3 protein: CASSIQGADSYEQYF. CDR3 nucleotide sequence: TGCGCCAGCAGCATACAGGGGGCCGATTCCTACGAGCAGTACTTC.

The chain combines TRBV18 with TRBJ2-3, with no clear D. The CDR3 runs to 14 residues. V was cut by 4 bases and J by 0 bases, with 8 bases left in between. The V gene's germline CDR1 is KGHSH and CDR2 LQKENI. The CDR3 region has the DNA TGTGCCAGCTCACGTTCCGGGAGCACAGATACGCAGTATTTT. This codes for CASSRSGSTDTQYF.

The CDR3 region has the DNA TGTGCCAGCGGCGGACCTGGCGGGAGGCCGGTCACAGATACGCAGTATTTT. Its translation is CASGGPGGRPVTDTQYF. The rearrangement links TRBV28 to TRBJ2-3; 8 bases agree with TRBD2. V dropped 8 bases and J dropped 2; count of bases not matched to a gene: 15. Germline V gene data show CDR1 as MDHEN and CDR2 as SYDVKM. CDR3 length: 17 residues.

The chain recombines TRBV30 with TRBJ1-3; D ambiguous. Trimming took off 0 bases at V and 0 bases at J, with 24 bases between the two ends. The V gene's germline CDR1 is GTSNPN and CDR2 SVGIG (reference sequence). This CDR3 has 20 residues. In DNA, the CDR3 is TGTGCCTGGAGTGTCTATTCTAGTACTGTCGTCCATAACTCTGGAAACACCATATATTTT. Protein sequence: CAWSVYSSTVVHNSGNTIYF.

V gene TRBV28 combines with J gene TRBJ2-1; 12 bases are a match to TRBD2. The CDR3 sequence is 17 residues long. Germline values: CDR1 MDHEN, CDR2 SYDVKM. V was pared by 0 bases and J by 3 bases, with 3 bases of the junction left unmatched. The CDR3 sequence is CASSLWLAGGYYNEQFF. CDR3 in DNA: TGTGCCAGCAGTTTATGGCTAGCGGGAGGGTACTACAATGAGCAGTTCTTC.

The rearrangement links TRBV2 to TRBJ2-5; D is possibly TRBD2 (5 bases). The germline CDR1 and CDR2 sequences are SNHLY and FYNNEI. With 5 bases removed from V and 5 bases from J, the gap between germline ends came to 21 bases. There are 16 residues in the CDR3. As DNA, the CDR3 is TGTGCCAGCAGTCCTCTCTCATACGGGGTAGGGGAGACCCAGTACTTC. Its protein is CASSPLSYGVGETQYF. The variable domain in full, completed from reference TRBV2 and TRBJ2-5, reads EPEVTQTPSHQVTQMGQEVILRCVPISNHLYFYWYRQILGQKVEFLVSFYNNEISEKSEIFDDQFSVERPDGSNFTLKIRSTKLEDSAMYFCASSPLSYGVGETQYFGPGTRLLVL.

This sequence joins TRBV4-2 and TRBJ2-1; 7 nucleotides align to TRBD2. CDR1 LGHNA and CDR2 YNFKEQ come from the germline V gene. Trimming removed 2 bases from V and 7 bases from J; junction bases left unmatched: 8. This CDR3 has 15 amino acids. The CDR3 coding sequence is TGTGCCAGCAGCCAAACAGCGGGAATAGATAATGAGCAGTTCTTC. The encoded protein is CASSQTAGIDNEQFF.

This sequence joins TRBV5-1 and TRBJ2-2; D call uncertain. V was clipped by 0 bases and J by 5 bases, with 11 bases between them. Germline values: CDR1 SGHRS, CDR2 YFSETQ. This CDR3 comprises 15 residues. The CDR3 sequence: CASSLVLLGTGELFF. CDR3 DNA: TGCGCCAGCAGCTTGGTATTATTGGGAACCGGGGAGCTGTTTTTT.

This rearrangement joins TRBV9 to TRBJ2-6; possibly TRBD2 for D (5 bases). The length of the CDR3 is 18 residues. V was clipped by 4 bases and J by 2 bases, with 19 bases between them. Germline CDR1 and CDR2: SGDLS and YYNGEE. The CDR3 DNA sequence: TGTGCCAGCAGCTCCCGGGGATCTTTCCACCCTGGGGCCAACGTCCTGACTTTC. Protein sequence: CASSSRGSFHPGANVLTF.

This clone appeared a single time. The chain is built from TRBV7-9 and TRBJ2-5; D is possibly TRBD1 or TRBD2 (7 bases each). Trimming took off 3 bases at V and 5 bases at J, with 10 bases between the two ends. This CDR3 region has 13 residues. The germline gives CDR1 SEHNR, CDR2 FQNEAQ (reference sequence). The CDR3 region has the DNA TGTGCCAGCAGCTTCCAGGGGGGGGAGACCCAGTACTTC. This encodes CASSFQGGETQYF.

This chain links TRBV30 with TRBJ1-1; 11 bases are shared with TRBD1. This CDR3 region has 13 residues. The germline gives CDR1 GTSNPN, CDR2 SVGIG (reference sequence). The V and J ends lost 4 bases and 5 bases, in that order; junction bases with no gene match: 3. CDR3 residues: CAWTRDRGTEAFF. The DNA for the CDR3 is TGTGCCTGGACCCGGGACAGGGGGACTGAAGCTTTCTTT. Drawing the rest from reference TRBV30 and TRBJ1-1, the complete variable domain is SQTIHQWPATLVQPVGSPLSLECTVEGTSNPNLYWYRQAAGRGLQLLFYSVGIGQISSEVPQNLSASRPQDRQFILSSKKLLLSDSGFYLCAWTRDRGTEAFFGQGTRLTVV.

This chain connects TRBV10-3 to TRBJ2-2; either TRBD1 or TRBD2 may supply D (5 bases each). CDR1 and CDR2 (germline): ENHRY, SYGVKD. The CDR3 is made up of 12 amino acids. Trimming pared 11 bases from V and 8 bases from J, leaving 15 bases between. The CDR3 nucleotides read TGTGCCTCCGGGGACGGGCCTGGGGAGCTGTTTTTT. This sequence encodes CASGDGPGELFF.

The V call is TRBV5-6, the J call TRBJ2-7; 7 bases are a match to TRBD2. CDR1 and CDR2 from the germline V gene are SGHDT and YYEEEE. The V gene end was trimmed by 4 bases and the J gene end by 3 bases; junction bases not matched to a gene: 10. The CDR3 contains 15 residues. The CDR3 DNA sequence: TGTGCCAGCAGCCCCATGACAGCGGGGAACTACGAGCAGTACTTC. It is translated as CASSPMTAGNYEQYF.

CDR3 DNA: TGTGCCAGCAGAAGGTTCGGTAATGAAAAACTGTTTTTT. Translation gives CASRRFGNEKLFF. The V and J genes are TRBV6-5 and TRBJ1-4; D gene ambiguous. Between the trimmed V and J ends, which lost 6 bases and 4 bases, there was a span of 9 bases. The CDR3 consists of 13 residues. Germline CDR1 and CDR2: MNHEY and SVGAGI.

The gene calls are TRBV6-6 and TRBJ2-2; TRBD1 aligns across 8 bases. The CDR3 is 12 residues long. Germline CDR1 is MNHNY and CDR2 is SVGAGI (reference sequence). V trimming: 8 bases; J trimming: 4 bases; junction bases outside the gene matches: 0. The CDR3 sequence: CASDRGTGELFF. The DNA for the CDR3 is TGTGCCAGCGACAGGGGCACCGGGGAGCTGTTTTTT.

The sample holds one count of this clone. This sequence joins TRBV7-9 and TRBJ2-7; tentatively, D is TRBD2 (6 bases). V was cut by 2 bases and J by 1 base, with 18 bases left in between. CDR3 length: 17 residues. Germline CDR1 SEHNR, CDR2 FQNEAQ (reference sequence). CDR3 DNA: TGTGCCAGCAGCTTACGCGTCGGGGGAAAAGGATCCTACGAGCAGTACTTC. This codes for CASSLRVGGKGSYEQYF.

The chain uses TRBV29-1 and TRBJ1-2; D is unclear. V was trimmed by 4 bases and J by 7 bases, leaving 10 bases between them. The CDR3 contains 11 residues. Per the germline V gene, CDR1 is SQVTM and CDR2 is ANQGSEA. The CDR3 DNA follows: TGCAGCGTTGTCGGGGAGGCTGGCTACACCTTC. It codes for CSVVGEAGYTF.